A few counts support the clone carrying this T cell receptor beta chain. The data are from a study of ipilimumab plus nivolumab after autologous stem cell transplantation. Sequenced by immunoSEQ multiplex PCR; TCRdb stores in-frame clones only, minus some. Seen here are about 19,000 clones, 81% observed once, and the top ten hold roughly 6.8%. This receptor was obtained from a male donor with diffuse large B-cell lymphoma. The material sequenced was PBMCs, taken in a trial of ipilimumab plus nivolumab as post-transplant consolidation.

The CDR3 here is CASSQGLLETQYF. The CDR3 nucleotides read TGCGCCAGCAGCCAAGGCCTGTTGGAGACCCAGTACTTC. The chain uses TRBV4-3 and TRBJ2-5; D uncertain. V dropped 1 base and J dropped 5 bases, with 8 bases sitting between them. The CDR3 consists of 13 residues. Germline CDR1 reads LGHNA; CDR2 reads YSLEER.